The 10 T cell receptor beta chains below come from one sample, sequenced in a study of CD8 T cells in ankylosing spondylitis. MiXCR, run by TCRdb on the 5' RACE reads, gives a single entry per CDR3 protein. The sample yields some 250,000 distinct CDR3 sequences, roughly a quarter seen once. Sequencing was carried out using blood, either unsorted or a sorted T cell fraction (not recorded which). These receptors originate from a male donor with ankylosing spondylitis or in good health (not recorded which).

J is TRBJ2-7 and V is TRBV18; D might be TRBD2 (5 bases). The CDR3 is 15 amino acids. Trimming cost V 6 bases and J 4 bases, with 19 bases left between them. The germline gives CDR1 KGHSH, CDR2 LQKENI. The CDR3 spells CASSPVREGAYEQYF. CDR3 bases: TGTGCCAGCTCGCCCGTCCGAGAGGGAGCTTACGAGCAGTACTTC.

This clonotype came up many times. This sequence joins TRBV20-1 and TRBJ1-2; D possibly corresponds to TRBD1 (5 bases). Germline values: CDR1 DFQATT, CDR2 SNEGSKA (reference sequence). The CDR3 length is 12 residues. The V and J ends lost 1 base and 8 bases respectively, with 11 bases between them. Here the CDR3 reads CSARGTGGGYTF. For the CDR3, the DNA is TGCAGTGCTAGAGGCACCGGGGGGGGCTACACCTTC.

This clonotype was detected ten times or more. The chain recombines TRBV9 with TRBJ2-2; 8 nucleotides agree with TRBD1. Germline lookup yields CDR1 SGDLS and CDR2 YYNGEE. CDR3 length equals 16 residues. V dropped 6 bases and J dropped 0; count of bases not matched to a gene: 7. CDR3 amino acids: CASKQGGNSNTGELFF. CDR3 sequence (DNA): TGTGCCAGCAAACAGGGGGGCAACTCGAACACCGGGGAGCTGTTTTTT.

About this clonotype: A much larger clonotype is one base distant, so this may be a read error. This chain links TRBV12-3 or TRBV12-4 with TRBJ2-7; 7 nucleotides line up with TRBD1. With 6 bases clipped from V and 1 base from J, the junction kept 3 bases outside the gene matches. This CDR3 region has 13 residues. CDR3 sequence (DNA): TGTGCCAGCAGCCAGGACAGGTCCTACGAGCAGTACTTC. It yields the protein CASSQDRSYEQYF.

The chain recombines TRBV7-6 with TRBJ2-1; D is perhaps TRBD1 or TRBD2 (6 bases each). This CDR3 contains 15 residues. V lost 5 bases, J lost 5 bases, and 16 bases lay in between. Germline V lookup: CDR1 SGHVS, CDR2 FNYEAQ. CDR3 sequence reads: CASSPIGGLNNEQFF. The CDR3 nucleotides are TGTGCCAGCAGCCCGATCGGGGGCCTGAACAATGAGCAGTTCTTC.

In this sample, this clonotype turned up a few times. The V and J genes are TRBV29-1 and TRBJ1-1; 10 nucleotides match TRBD1. The V gene's germline CDR1 is SQVTM and CDR2 ANQGSEA. This CDR3 has 13 amino acids. With 7 bases clipped from V and 1 base from J, the junction kept 3 bases outside the gene matches. CDR3 loop: CSGDRGRNTEAFF. CDR3 coding DNA: TGCAGCGGCGACAGGGGGCGGAACACTGAAGCTTTCTTT.

This clonotype was found many times. The chain recombines TRBV7-7 with TRBJ2-5; a possible D gene is TRBD1 (5 bases). The CDR3 is made up of 11 amino acids. V dropped 2 bases and J dropped 9 bases, with 7 bases sitting between them. The V gene's germline CDR1 is SSHAT and CDR2 FNYEAQ (reference sequence). The chain's CDR3 is CASSLKGAQYF. CDR3 coding DNA: TGTGCCAGCAGCTTAAAAGGGGCCCAGTACTTC.

This clonotype was found a few times. The chain joins TRBV4-2 to TRBJ2-3; D remains unclear. V lost 4 bases, J lost 6 bases, and 14 bases lay in between. The CDR3 spans 14 residues. Germline assignment: CDR1 LGHNA and CDR2 YNFKEQ. CDR3 in amino acids: CASSPDPPGDTQYF. CDR3 nucleotide sequence: TGTGCCAGCAGCCCCGACCCACCCGGGGATACGCAGTATTTT.

The CDR3, as DNA: TGTGCCAGCAGCTCTTACTGGCCGGTGGACGAGCAGTACTTC. It specifies CASSSYWPVDEQYF. The gene calls are TRBV14 and TRBJ2-7; D is undetermined. Per germline, CDR1 SGHDN and CDR2 FVKESK. There are 14 residues in the CDR3. V was shortened by 5 bases and J by 5 bases, with 16 bases between the two germline ends.

A single count supports this clonotype. The J gene is TRBJ2-3, the V gene TRBV10-3, with 8 bases lining up with TRBD2. This CDR3 contains 13 residues. V shed 6 bases, J shed 5 bases, and the junction held 4 bases outside the gene matches. Germline CDR1 reads ENHRY; CDR2 reads SYGVKD. The CDR3 coding sequence is TGTGCCATCAGCGGGGGGGCGGAAGATACGCAGTATTTT. Translation gives CAISGGAEDTQYF.